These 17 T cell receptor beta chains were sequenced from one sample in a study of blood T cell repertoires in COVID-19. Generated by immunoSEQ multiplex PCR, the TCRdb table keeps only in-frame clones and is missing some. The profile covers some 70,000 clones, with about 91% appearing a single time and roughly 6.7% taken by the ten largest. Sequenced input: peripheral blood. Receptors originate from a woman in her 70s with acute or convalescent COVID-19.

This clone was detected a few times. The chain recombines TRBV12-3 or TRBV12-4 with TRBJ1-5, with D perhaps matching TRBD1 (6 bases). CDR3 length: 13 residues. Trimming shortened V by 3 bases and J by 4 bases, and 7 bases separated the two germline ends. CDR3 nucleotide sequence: TGTGCCAGCAGTTTCCAGGGGAATCAGCCCCAGCATTTT. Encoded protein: CASSFQGNQPQHF.

The CDR3 DNA reads as TGTGCCAGCAGCCAACTAGCGGGAGAAAATACGCAGTATTTT. As protein: CASSQLAGENTQYF. The chain links TRBV4-2 to TRBJ2-3; 10 nucleotides agree with TRBD2. This CDR3 spans 14 amino acids. Trimming removed 2 bases from V and 7 bases from J; junction bases left unmatched: 3. The germline CDR1 and CDR2 sequences are LGHNA and YNFKEQ.

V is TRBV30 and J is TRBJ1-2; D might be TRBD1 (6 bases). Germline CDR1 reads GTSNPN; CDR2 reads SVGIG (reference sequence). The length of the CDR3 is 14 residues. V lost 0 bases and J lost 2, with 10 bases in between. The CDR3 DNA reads TGTGCCTGGAGTGTTTGGGGGCGGAACTATGGCTACACCTTC. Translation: CAWSVWGRNYGYTF.

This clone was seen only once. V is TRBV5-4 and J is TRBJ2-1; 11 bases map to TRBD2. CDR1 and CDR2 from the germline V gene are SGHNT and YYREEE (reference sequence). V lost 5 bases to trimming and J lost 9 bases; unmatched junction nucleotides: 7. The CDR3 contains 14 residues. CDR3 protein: CASRLAGDRGEQFF. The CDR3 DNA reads TGTGCCAGCAGACTAGCGGGAGACCGAGGTGAGCAGTTCTTC. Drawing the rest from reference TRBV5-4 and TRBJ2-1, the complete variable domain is ETGVTQSPTHLIKTRGQQVTLRCSSQSGHNTVSWYQQALGQGPQFIFQYYREEENGRGNFPPRFSGLQFPNYSSELNVNALELDDSALYLCASRLAGDRGEQFFGPGTRLTVL.

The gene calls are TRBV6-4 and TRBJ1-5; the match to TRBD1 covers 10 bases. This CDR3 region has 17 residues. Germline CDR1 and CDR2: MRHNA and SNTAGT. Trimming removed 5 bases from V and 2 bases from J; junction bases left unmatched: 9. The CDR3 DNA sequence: TGTGCCAGCAGTCCGGGACAGGGGCTTAAACGCAATCAGCCCCAGCATTTT. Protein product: CASSPGQGLKRNQPQHF.

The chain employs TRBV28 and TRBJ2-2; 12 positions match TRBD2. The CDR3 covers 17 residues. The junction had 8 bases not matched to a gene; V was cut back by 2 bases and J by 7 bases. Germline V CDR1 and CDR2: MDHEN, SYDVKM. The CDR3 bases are TGTGCCAGCAGTTTACTAGCGGGAGGGCCGTTCGGCGGGGAGCTGTTTTTT. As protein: CASSLLAGGPFGGELFF.

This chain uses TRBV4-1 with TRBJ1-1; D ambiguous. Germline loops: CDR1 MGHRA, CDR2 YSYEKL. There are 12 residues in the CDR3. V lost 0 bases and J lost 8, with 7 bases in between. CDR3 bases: TGCGCCAGCAGCCAAGATCGCGTCGAAGCTTTCTTT. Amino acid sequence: CASSQDRVEAFF.

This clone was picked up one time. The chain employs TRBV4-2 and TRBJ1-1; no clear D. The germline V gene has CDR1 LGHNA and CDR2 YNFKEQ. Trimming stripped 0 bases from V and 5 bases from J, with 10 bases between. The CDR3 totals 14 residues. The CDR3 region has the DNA TGTGCCAGCAGCCAAGATGAGGGAGGTACTGAAGCTTTCTTT. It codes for CASSQDEGGTEAFF.

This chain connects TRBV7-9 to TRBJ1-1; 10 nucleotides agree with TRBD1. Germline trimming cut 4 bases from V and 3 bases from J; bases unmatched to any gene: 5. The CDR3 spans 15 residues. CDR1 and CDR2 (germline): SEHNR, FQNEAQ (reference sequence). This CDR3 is CASSSGTGADTEAFF. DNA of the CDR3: TGTGCCAGCAGCTCCGGGACAGGGGCGGACACTGAAGCTTTCTTT. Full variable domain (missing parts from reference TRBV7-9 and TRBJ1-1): DTGVSQNPRHKITKRGQNVTFRCDPISEHNRLYWYRQTLGQGPEFLTYFQNEAQLEKSRLLSDRFSAERPKGSFSTLEIQRTEQGDSAMYLCASSSGTGADTEAFFGQGTRLTVV.

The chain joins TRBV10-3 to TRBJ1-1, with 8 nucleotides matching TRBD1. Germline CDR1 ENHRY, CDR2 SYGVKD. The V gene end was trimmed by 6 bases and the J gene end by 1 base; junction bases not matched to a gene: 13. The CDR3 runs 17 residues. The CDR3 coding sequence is TGTGCCATCAGGGAGATCAGGGGGCGCGAAAAGAACACTGAAGCTTTCTTT. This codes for CAIREIRGREKNTEAFF.

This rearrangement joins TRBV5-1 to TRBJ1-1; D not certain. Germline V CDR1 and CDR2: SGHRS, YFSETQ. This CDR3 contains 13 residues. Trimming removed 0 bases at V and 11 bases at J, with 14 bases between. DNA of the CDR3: TGCGCCAGCAGCTTGGATGCGGGATTGTGGGCTTTCTTT. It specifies CASSLDAGLWAFF.

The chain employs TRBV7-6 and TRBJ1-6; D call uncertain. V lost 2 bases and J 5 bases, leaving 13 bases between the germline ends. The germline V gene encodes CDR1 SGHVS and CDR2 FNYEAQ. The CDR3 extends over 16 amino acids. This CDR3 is CASSLMRVEDNSPLHF. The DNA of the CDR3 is TGTGCCAGCAGCTTAATGAGGGTAGAGGATAATTCACCCCTCCACTTT.

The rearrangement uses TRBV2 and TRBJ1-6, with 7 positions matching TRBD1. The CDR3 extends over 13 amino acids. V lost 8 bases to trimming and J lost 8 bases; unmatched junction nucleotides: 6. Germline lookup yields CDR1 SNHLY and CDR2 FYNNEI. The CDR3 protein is CASRQGSDSPLHF. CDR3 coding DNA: TGTGCCAGCCGACAGGGCTCCGATTCACCCCTCCACTTT.

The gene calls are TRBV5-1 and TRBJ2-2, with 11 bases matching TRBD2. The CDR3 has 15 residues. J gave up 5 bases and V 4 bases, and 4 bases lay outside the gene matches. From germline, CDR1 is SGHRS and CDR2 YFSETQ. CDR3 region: CASSMTSGATGELFF. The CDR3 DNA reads TGCGCCAGCAGCATGACTAGCGGGGCTACCGGGGAGCTGTTTTTT.

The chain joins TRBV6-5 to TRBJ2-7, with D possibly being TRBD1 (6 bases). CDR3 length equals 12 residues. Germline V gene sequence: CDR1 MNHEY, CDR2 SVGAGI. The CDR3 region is CGERGNAYEQYF. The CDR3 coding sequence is TGTGGTGAGAGGGGGAATGCCTACGAGCAGTACTTC.

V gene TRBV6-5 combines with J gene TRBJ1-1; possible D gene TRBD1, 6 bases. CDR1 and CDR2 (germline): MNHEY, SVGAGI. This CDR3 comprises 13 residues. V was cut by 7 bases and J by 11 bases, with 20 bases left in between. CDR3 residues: CASNRQVIGGAFF. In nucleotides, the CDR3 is TGTGCCAGCAACCGACAGGTCATCGGAGGTGCTTTCTTT.

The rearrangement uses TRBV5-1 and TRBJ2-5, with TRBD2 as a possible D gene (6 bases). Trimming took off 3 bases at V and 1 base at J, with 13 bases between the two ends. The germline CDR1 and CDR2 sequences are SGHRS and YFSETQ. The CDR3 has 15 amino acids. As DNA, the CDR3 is TGCGCCAGCAGCTGGGGAGGCGGGCCCCAAGAGACCCAGTACTTC. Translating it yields CASSWGGGPQETQYF.